These T cell receptor beta chains were read from a single sample in a study of shared clonotypes between healthy human individuals. Assay: immunoSEQ multiplex PCR; the TCRdb copy retains only in-frame clones and omits some. The table lists 650,000 to 800,000 clones, roughly 72% of them singletons. Sequenced sample: memory CD4+ T cells sorted from blood. The origin of the receptors is a woman in her 30s in good health. Each CDR3 is given with its conserved first and last residue. Each record gives: V gene, J gene, D gene, clone size, CDR3 protein, CDR3 DNA. D genes are given only for firm matches. Size is stated for part of the rows, as once, few or many counts, or as a class when the clone is expanded.

V: TRBV28; J: TRBJ1-4; D: NA; size: NA; CDR3: CASSLGGREKLFF; DNA: TGTGCCAGCAGTTTGGGGGGGAGGGAAAAACTGTTTTTT
V: TRBV7-2; J: TRBJ2-5; D: NA; size: NA; CDR3: CASSLMGRGEETQYF; DNA: TGTGCCAGCAGCTTAATGGGTAGGGGAGAAGAGACCCAGTACTTC
V: TRBV5-5; J: TRBJ2-7; D: NA; size: NA; CDR3: CASSWGLGWAEQYF; DNA: TGTGCCAGCAGCTGGGGTTTGGGGTGGGCCGAGCAGTACTTC
V: TRBV7-3; J: TRBJ1-1; D: TRBD1; size: once; CDR3: CASSLVGTGGRDVESTEAFF; DNA: TGTGCCAGCAGCCTTGTAGGGACAGGGGGCAGGGACGTCGAGTCCACTGAAGCTTTCTTT
V: TRBV6-1; J: TRBJ2-7; D: NA; size: NA; CDR3: CASSEGGFWRDEQYF; DNA: TGTGCCAGCAGTGAAGGCGGCTTTTGGCGGGACGAGCAGTACTTC
V: TRBV5-4; J: TRBJ2-1; D: NA; size: NA; CDR3: CASTLPEGGLSNEQFF; DNA: TGTGCCAGCACTCTCCCGGAGGGGGGCCTCTCGAATGAGCAGTTCTTC
V: TRBV18; J: TRBJ2-5; D: NA; size: NA; CDR3: CASSPTLSETQYF; DNA: TGTGCCAGCTCACCGACACTCTCGGAGACCCAGTACTTC
V: TRBV18; J: TRBJ2-1; D: TRBD1; size: many; CDR3: CASSSMGQGASNEQFF; DNA: TGTGCCAGCTCATCCATGGGACAGGGGGCGAGTAATGAGCAGTTCTTC
V: TRBV2; J: TRBJ1-5; D: NA; size: NA; CDR3: CAGGGSNQPQHF; DNA: TGTGCCGGAGGGGGAAGCAATCAGCCCCAGCATTTT
V: TRBV6-1; J: TRBJ2-7; D: NA; size: NA; CDR3: CASSLGPSGDYEQYF; DNA: TGTGCCAGCAGTCTGGGGCCCTCAGGGGACTACGAGCAGTACTTC
V: TRBV11-2; J: TRBJ2-7; D: NA; size: many; CDR3: CASSPSIDFEQYF; DNA: TGTGCCAGCAGCCCGAGTATCGATTTTGAGCAGTACTTC
V: TRBV5-1; J: TRBJ2-3; D: NA; size: NA; CDR3: CASSPLSRGAGGDTQYF; DNA: TGCGCCAGCAGCCCCCTTAGTCGGGGGGCTGGAGGAGATACGCAGTATTTT
V: TRBV7-2; J: TRBJ1-1; D: TRBD1; size: NA; CDR3: CASSRQGGTMGTEAFF; DNA: TGTGCCAGCAGCCGACAGGGCGGGACGATGGGCACTGAAGCTTTCTTT
V: TRBV7-8; J: TRBJ1-2; D: NA; size: NA; CDR3: CASSLVGGANYGYTF; DNA: TGTGCCAGCAGCTTAGTTGGGGGAGCTAACTATGGCTACACCTTC
V: TRBV11-2; J: TRBJ1-1; D: TRBD1; size: NA; CDR3: CASSMDRGRNTEAFF; DNA: TGTGCCAGCAGCATGGACAGGGGTCGGAACACTGAAGCTTTCTTT
V: TRBV28; J: TRBJ2-5; D: TRBD2; size: NA; CDR3: CATREAGAGETQYF; DNA: TGTGCCACCCGGGAAGCGGGAGCGGGGGAGACCCAGTACTTC
V: TRBV19; J: TRBJ2-7; D: TRBD2; size: NA; CDR3: CASSKGLARTYEQYF; DNA: TGTGCCAGTAGTAAGGGACTAGCGCGGACCTACGAGCAGTACTTC
V: TRBV19; J: TRBJ1-1; D: NA; size: NA; CDR3: CASSIHGGTQAFF; DNA: TGTGCCAGTAGTATACATGGGGGGACACAAGCTTTCTTT
V: TRBV19; J: TRBJ2-2; D: TRBD2; size: once; CDR3: CASSIRYWSGRAKGTGELFF; DNA: TGTGCCAGTAGTATAAGATACTGGAGCGGGAGGGCCAAGGGCACCGGGGAGCTGTTTTTT
V: TRBV27; J: TRBJ2-2; D: TRBD1; size: NA; CDR3: CASSTQGALVGELFF; DNA: TGTGCCAGCAGTACGCAGGGGGCGCTAGTCGGGGAGCTGTTTTTT
V: TRBV27; J: TRBJ2-7; D: NA; size: NA; CDR3: CASSQPPAYEQYF; DNA: TGTGCCAGCAGTCAACCACCCGCCTACGAGCAGTACTTC
V: TRBV5-1; J: TRBJ2-3; D: NA; size: few; CDR3: CASSSGGAASTDTQYF; DNA: TGCGCCAGCAGCTCAGGCGGGGCCGCTAGCACAGATACGCAGTATTTT
V: TRBV7-2; J: TRBJ2-2; D: NA; size: NA; CDR3: CASSLAPRSGELFF; DNA: TGTGCCAGCAGCTTAGCGCCGAGGTCCGGGGAGCTGTTTTTT
V: TRBV19; J: TRBJ1-5; D: NA; size: NA; CDR3: CASSVEGVTGQPQHF; DNA: TGTGCCAGTAGTGTAGAGGGAGTCACGGGACAGCCCCAGCATTTT
V: TRBV30; J: TRBJ2-1; D: NA; size: few; CDR3: CAWSVPPSNEQFF; DNA: TGTGCCTGGAGTGTACCCCCGAGCAATGAGCAGTTCTTC
V: TRBV15; J: TRBJ2-2; D: NA; size: NA; CDR3: CATSRRQTGNTGELFF; DNA: TGTGCCACCAGCAGGCGCCAGACAGGGAACACCGGGGAGCTGTTTTTT
V: TRBV27; J: TRBJ2-1; D: TRBD2; size: NA; CDR3: CASSLVLAGGADEQFF; DNA: TGTGCCAGCAGTTTAGTACTAGCGGGAGGGGCCGATGAGCAGTTCTTC
V: TRBV18; J: TRBJ2-1; D: NA; size: NA; CDR3: CASSPGGSSYNEQFF; DNA: TGTGCCAGCTCACCGGGCGGAAGCTCCTACAATGAGCAGTTCTTC
V: TRBV28; J: TRBJ2-7; D: NA; size: few; CDR3: CASSGPAGHSYEQYF; DNA: TGTGCCAGCAGTGGACCAGCGGGACACTCCTACGAGCAGTACTTC
V: TRBV5-1; J: TRBJ2-7; D: NA; size: NA; CDR3: CASSFGTQGGEQYF; DNA: TGCGCCAGCAGCTTCGGGACCCAGGGGGGCGAGCAGTACTTC
V: TRBV18; J: TRBJ2-7; D: NA; size: NA; CDR3: CASSPSGAGVVSEQYF; DNA: TGTGCCAGCTCACCCTCGGGGGCGGGAGTCGTCTCCGAGCAGTACTTC
V: TRBV6-5; J: TRBJ2-3; D: NA; size: NA; CDR3: CASSYSRAVGTDTQYF; DNA: TGTGCCAGCAGTTACTCCAGGGCGGTGGGCACAGATACGCAGTATTTT
V: TRBV9; J: TRBJ1-2; D: NA; size: NA; CDR3: CASSVDRWGTVGRYGYTF; DNA: TGTGCCAGCAGCGTAGATAGGTGGGGGACGGTTGGACGTTATGGCTACACCTTC
V: TRBV2; J: TRBJ1-5; D: NA; size: NA; CDR3: CASSEKLSNQPQHF; DNA: TGTGCCAGCAGTGAAAAATTGAGCAATCAGCCCCAGCATTTT
V: TRBV4-1; J: TRBJ2-3; D: NA; size: once; CDR3: CASSLVTSGTDTQYF; DNA: TGCGCCAGCAGCCTCGTGACTAGTGGCACAGATACGCAGTATTTT
V: TRBV5-6; J: TRBJ1-5; D: NA; size: few; CDR3: CASSLGPLIANQPQHF; DNA: TGTGCCAGCAGCTTAGGTCCGTTAATCGCCAATCAGCCCCAGCATTTT
V: TRBV14; J: TRBJ1-1; D: NA; size: many; CDR3: CASSQQGYTEAFF; DNA: TGTGCCAGCAGCCAGCAGGGGTACACTGAAGCTTTCTTT
V: TRBV7-3; J: TRBJ2-1; D: NA; size: NA; CDR3: CASSPLSGINPYNEQFF; DNA: TGTGCCAGCAGCCCTCTTTCCGGGATCAACCCCTACAATGAGCAGTTCTTC
V: TRBV5-1; J: TRBJ2-1; D: TRBD1; size: NA; CDR3: CASSLRDRGTGEQFF; DNA: TGCGCCAGCAGCTTAAGGGACAGGGGGACGGGTGAGCAGTTCTTC
V: TRBV19; J: TRBJ1-1; D: NA; size: NA; CDR3: CASSLTLNTEAFF; DNA: TGTGCCAGTAGCCTAACCCTGAACACTGAAGCTTTCTTT
V: TRBV7-2; J: TRBJ2-4; D: NA; size: NA; CDR3: CASSPRVGRFAKNIQYF; DNA: TGTGCCAGCAGCCCCCGAGTTGGGAGGTTCGCCAAAAACATTCAGTACTTC
V: TRBV7-3; J: TRBJ1-2; D: TRBD1; size: NA; CDR3: CASSQGQGYGYTF; DNA: TGTGCCAGCAGCCAGGGACAGGGGTATGGCTACACCTTC
V: TRBV27; J: TRBJ2-7; D: TRBD2; size: few; CDR3: CASSRTSGYEQYF; DNA: TGTGCCAGCAGTCGGACTAGCGGCTACGAGCAGTACTTC
V: TRBV7-8; J: TRBJ2-2; D: TRBD1; size: NA; CDR3: CASSIRGGQGTRELFF; DNA: TGTGCCAGCAGCATCAGAGGGGGACAGGGGACCCGGGAGCTGTTTTTT
V: TRBV11-2; J: TRBJ2-2; D: NA; size: NA; CDR3: CASSGNIPNTGELFF; DNA: TGTGCCAGCAGCGGGAACATCCCGAACACCGGGGAGCTGTTTTTT
V: TRBV6-6; J: TRBJ1-3; D: NA; size: few; CDR3: CASSPGPAGNTIYF; DNA: TGTGCCAGCAGTCCTGGGCCAGCTGGAAACACCATATATTTT
V: TRBV21-1; J: TRBJ1-2; D: NA; size: NA; CDR3: CASSKRQGIRGYTF; DNA: TGTGCCAGCAGCAAAAGGCAGGGAATAAGAGGCTACACCTTC
V: TRBV7-8; J: TRBJ2-7; D: NA; size: NA; CDR3: CASSLTPLVGGMSSYEQYF; DNA: TGTGCCAGCAGCTTAACCCCACTAGTTGGCGGGATGAGCTCCTACGAGCAGTACTTC
V: TRBV5-1; J: TRBJ2-1; D: TRBD2; size: NA; CDR3: CASSLDALAEYNEQFF; DNA: TGCGCCAGCAGCTTGGATGCGCTAGCGGAATACAATGAGCAGTTCTTC
V: TRBV7-9; J: TRBJ1-2; D: TRBD1; size: NA; CDR3: CASSFGQDLFYGYTF; DNA: TGTGCCAGCAGCTTCGGACAGGACCTTTTCTATGGCTACACCTTC
V: TRBV25-1; J: TRBJ1-2; D: NA; size: NA; CDR3: CASRGGGSGYTF; DNA: TGTGCCAGCAGAGGGGGGGGATCTGGCTACACCTTC
V: TRBV19; J: TRBJ1-1; D: NA; size: NA; CDR3: CASRPPTGGTEAFF; DNA: TGTGCCAGTAGGCCCCCGACAGGTGGGACTGAAGCTTTCTTT
V: TRBV10-1; J: TRBJ2-2; D: NA; size: many; CDR3: CASSGDGGVTGELFF; DNA: TGCGCCAGCAGTGGGGATGGAGGGGTCACCGGGGAGCTGTTTTTT
V: TRBV4-2; J: TRBJ2-3; D: NA; size: many; CDR3: CASSQDRGLTDTQYF; DNA: TGTGCCAGCAGCCAAGATCGCGGACTCACAGATACGCAGTATTTT
V: TRBV5-1; J: TRBJ2-2; D: TRBD1; size: NA; CDR3: CASSSGQPNTGELFF; DNA: TGCGCCAGCAGCTCGGGACAGCCGAACACCGGGGAGCTGTTTTTT